Each of the 16 T cell receptor beta chains below was sequenced from the same sample in a study of shared clonotypes between healthy human individuals. Measured with immunoSEQ multiplex PCR; TCRdb has only the in-frame clones, and not every one. The data hold about 180,000 clones, with roughly 93% observed a single time. Sequenced material: naive CD4+ T cells sorted from blood. Regarding subset: CD45RA+ positively selected. Source of these receptors: a woman under 40 in good health.

V usage is TRBV7-8 and J usage is TRBJ2-2, with 9 bases identical to TRBD2. Germline V gene data show CDR1 as SGHVS and CDR2 as FQNEAQ. This CDR3 contains 20 residues. The junction had 16 bases not matched to a gene; V was cut back by 2 bases and J by 3 bases. The CDR3 bases are TGTGCCAGCAGCTTACGCCTAGCGGGGCCTTTATACGAGGACACCGGGGAGCTGTTTTTT. It encodes CASSLRLAGPLYEDTGELFF.

The chain uses TRBV7-9 and TRBJ2-6; D uncertain. The CDR3 loop spans 13 amino acids. V lost 5 bases and J lost 0, with 2 bases in between. Germline CDR1 is SEHNR and CDR2 is FQNEAQ (reference sequence). The CDR3 nucleotides read TGTGCCAGCAGCCGCTCTGGGGCCAACGTCCTGACTTTC. Its protein is CASSRSGANVLTF.

The gene calls are TRBV7-9 and TRBJ2-7; D gene ambiguous. The germline V gene has CDR1 SEHNR and CDR2 FQNEAQ (reference sequence). Deletions cut 5 bases from V and 0 bases from J, with 17 bases between. The CDR3 consists of 16 residues. CDR3 coding DNA: TGTGCCAGCAGCGCATCCGACGTCAGAAGCTCCTACGAGCAGTACTTC. Translating gives CASSASDVRSSYEQYF.

V usage is TRBV2 and J usage is TRBJ2-7; weak D call: TRBD2 (6 bases). Trimming cost V 5 bases and J 4 bases, with 12 bases left between them. This CDR3 has 13 residues. Germline V gives CDR1 SNHLY, CDR2 FYNNEI. CDR3 sequence (DNA): TGTGCCAGCAGTCGGGAGATTGGGTACGAGCAGTACTTC. Residues: CASSREIGYEQYF.

The chain combines TRBV9 with TRBJ1-1; no clear D gene. CDR1 and CDR2 from the germline V gene are SGDLS and YYNGEE. Trimming shortened V by 3 bases and J by 1 base, and 13 bases separated the two germline ends. The CDR3 runs to 15 residues. DNA for the CDR3: TGTGCCAGCAGCGCCAGCCCGGGCTCGAACACTGAAGCTTTCTTT. It specifies CASSASPGSNTEAFF.

The chain is built from TRBV11-2 and TRBJ2-7; weak D call: TRBD1 (6 bases). Trimming pared 5 bases from V and 12 bases from J, leaving 23 bases between. Germline V gives CDR1 SGHAT, CDR2 FQNNGV. This CDR3 contains 14 residues. The CDR3 loop is CASSNRTVPPHPYF. The CDR3 coding sequence is TGTGCCAGCAGCAACAGGACAGTTCCCCCTCATCCGTACTTC.

The rearrangement joins TRBV7-9 to TRBJ2-2; a possible D gene is TRBD1 (5 bases). V was trimmed by 5 bases and J by 5 bases, leaving 12 bases between them. Germline assignment: CDR1 SEHNR and CDR2 FQNEAQ (reference sequence). CDR3 length equals 14 residues. The chain's CDR3 is CASSQGVATGELFF. The CDR3 DNA follows: TGTGCCAGCAGCCAAGGGGTCGCGACCGGGGAGCTGTTTTTT.

The chain has TRBV9 and TRBJ1-2; the match to TRBD1 covers 8 bases. Losses at the gene ends were 0 bases for V and 4 bases for J; bases not matched to a gene: 5. This CDR3 has 15 amino acids. Germline CDR1 reads SGDLS; CDR2 reads YYNGEE. CDR3 sequence: CASSVEWDRSYGYTF. CDR3 in DNA: TGTGCCAGCAGCGTAGAGTGGGACAGGAGCTATGGCTACACCTTC.

As regards this clone: Other nucleotide sequences in the sample specify the same CDR3. The chain recombines TRBV6-5 with TRBJ2-7; tentatively, D is TRBD2 (5 bases). V shed 0 bases and J shed 0 bases, with 9 bases lying between them. The germline CDR1 and CDR2 sequences are MNHEY and SVGAGI. The CDR3 extends over 15 amino acids. The CDR3 DNA sequence: TGTGCCAGCAGTTACTCCGCGGGTTCCTCCTACGAGCAGTACTTC. Translation: CASSYSAGSSYEQYF.

The chain couples TRBV18 to TRBJ2-5, with a possible D match to TRBD1 (5 bases). Near its end, the DNA agrees better with TRBJ2-7, so the J call may be wrong. CDR1 is KGHSH, CDR2 LQKENI, per germline. CDR3 length: 16 residues. Written as DNA, the CDR3 is TGTGCCAGCTCACCAGGCCTTGACAGATACTCCGGCGAGCAGTACTTC. It codes for CASSPGLDRYSGEQYF.

The chain couples TRBV29-1 to TRBJ2-1, with D unresolved. The V and J ends lost 4 bases and 5 bases respectively, with 12 bases between them. CDR1 is SQVTM, CDR2 ANQGSEA, per germline. This CDR3 has 13 amino acids. The CDR3 is CSVVTGYHNEQFF. The CDR3 DNA reads TGCAGCGTTGTTACTGGCTATCACAATGAGCAGTTCTTC.

The chain joins TRBV7-9 to TRBJ2-5; 8 bases align to TRBD1. The J call may not be correct, given that the DNA end is closer to TRBJ2-7. The CDR3 is made up of 14 amino acids. Looked up from germline, CDR1 is SEHNR and CDR2 is FQNEAQ (reference sequence). The CDR3 reads CASSRDRRSYEQYF. For the CDR3, the DNA is TGTGCCAGCAGTCGGGACAGGCGGTCCTACGAGCAGTACTTC.

The chain couples TRBV6-6 to TRBJ2-1; 11 positions match TRBD1. CDR3 length: 15 amino acids. The germline gives CDR1 MNHNY, CDR2 SVGAGI (reference sequence). V shed 5 bases and J 8 bases; nucleotides not matched to a gene: 8. CDR3 amino acids: CASSPGQGALDEQFF. The CDR3 DNA follows: TGTGCCAGCAGTCCTGGACAGGGGGCTTTGGATGAGCAGTTCTTC.

This clone was observed a single time. The rearrangement links TRBV9 to TRBJ2-3; TRBD1 agrees at 12 bases. This CDR3 has 17 residues. V lost 2 bases, J lost 4 bases, and 8 bases stayed unmatched. From germline, CDR1 is SGDLS and CDR2 YYNGEE. CDR3 region: CASSVSSGTGGADTQYF. CDR3 nucleotides: TGTGCCAGCAGCGTCAGTTCCGGGACAGGGGGCGCAGATACGCAGTATTTT.

This clone has a handful of counts. In nucleotides, the CDR3 is TGTGCCAGCAGTCTCCTGCAGGAAGGCTACACCTTC. It translates to CASSLLQEGYTF. The genes are TRBV6-1 and TRBJ1-2; no clear D gene. The CDR3 is 12 amino acids. V lost 5 bases and J 8 bases, leaving 12 bases between the germline ends. Germline V CDR1 and CDR2: MNHNS, SASEGT.

V and J are TRBV28 and TRBJ1-2, with TRBD1 identical over 12 bases. J was trimmed by 0 bases and V by 4 bases; bases with no gene match: 9. The CDR3 has 18 amino acids. Germline loops: CDR1 MDHEN, CDR2 SYDVKM. The CDR3 sequence is CASSYYPGQGASNYGYTF. The CDR3 bases are TGTGCCAGCAGTTATTATCCGGGACAGGGGGCCTCTAACTATGGCTACACCTTC.